Below are 13 T cell receptor beta chains sequenced from a single sample in a study of cytomegalovirus exposure and HLA in healthy donors. A multiplex PCR was run with 60 Vbeta primers and 13 Jbeta primers. The table came from immunoSEQ multiplex PCR; TCRdb's copy has only in-frame clones and leaves some out. The table lists fewer than 150,000 clones, under 85% of them singletons. Material: PBMCs. These receptors originate from a man under 40 in good health and CMV-seronegative.

The chain combines TRBV10-3 with TRBJ2-1; TRBD2 aligns across 16 bases. The CDR3 has 16 residues. Germline V gives CDR1 ENHRY, CDR2 SYGVKD. V trimming: 7 bases; J trimming: 8 bases; junction bases outside the gene matches: 8. Written as DNA, the CDR3 is TGTGCCATCAAACCGGGACTAGCGGGAGGGCGGGATGAGCAGTTCTTC. Translated, it gives CAIKPGLAGGRDEQFF.

The chain couples TRBV19 to TRBJ2-3; tentatively, D is TRBD2 (6 bases). The germline CDR1 and CDR2 sequences are LNHDA and SQIVND (reference sequence). Trimming took off 7 bases at V and 0 bases at J, with 11 bases between the two ends. The CDR3 loop spans 14 amino acids. CDR3 amino acids: CASKDGTSTDTQYF. The CDR3 DNA is TGTGCCAGTAAAGACGGGACTAGCACAGATACGCAGTATTTT. Based on the CDR3 plus reference TRBV19 and TRBJ2-3, the full variable domain is DGGITQSPKYLFRKEGQNVTLSCEQNLNHDAMYWYRQDPGQGLRLIYYSQIVNDFQKGDIAEGYSVSREKKESFPLTVTSAQKNPTAFYLCASKDGTSTDTQYFGPGTRLTVL.

The chain couples TRBV4-3 to TRBJ2-4; D perhaps matches TRBD2 (5 bases). CDR3 length: 15 amino acids. Trimming left V 0 bases short and J 1 base short, with 7 bases between. Germline values: CDR1 LGHNA, CDR2 YSLEER. The CDR3 nucleotides are TGCGCCAGCAGCCAAGAACTAGGGGCCAAAAACATTCAGTACTTC. This translates into CASSQELGAKNIQYF.

The chain combines TRBV4-1 with TRBJ1-5; D ambiguous. The CDR3 extends over 15 amino acids. CDR1 MGHRA and CDR2 YSYEKL come from the germline V gene. Trimming stripped 0 bases from V and 7 bases from J, with 13 bases between. CDR3 region: CASSQDRGPEQPQHF. The CDR3 bases are TGCGCCAGCAGCCAAGATCGGGGTCCGGAACAGCCCCAGCATTTT.

The rearrangement links TRBV30 to TRBJ1-5; 7 bases agree with TRBD1. V shed 4 bases and J 5 bases; nucleotides not matched to a gene: 5. CDR3 length: 13 amino acids. From germline, CDR1 is GTSNPN and CDR2 SVGIG (reference sequence). The CDR3 sequence: CAWTDRDDQPQHF. CDR3 DNA: TGTGCCTGGACTGACAGGGACGATCAGCCCCAGCATTTT. The full variable domain, rest sourced from reference TRBV30 and TRBJ1-5, is SQTIHQWPATLVQPVGSPLSLECTVEGTSNPNLYWYRQAAGRGLQLLFYSVGIGQISSEVPQNLSASRPQDRQFILSSKKLLLSDSGFYLCAWTDRDDQPQHFGDGTRLSIL.

V usage is TRBV28 and J usage is TRBJ1-4; weak D call: TRBD1 (6 bases). Trimming stripped 8 bases from V and 0 bases from J, with 10 bases between. CDR1 is MDHEN and CDR2 is SYDVKM in the germline V gene. This CDR3 is built from 14 residues. CDR3 sequence reads: CASLGAATNEKLFF. The CDR3 coding sequence is TGTGCCAGCCTGGGGGCCGCAACTAATGAAAAACTGTTTTTT.

This clone was found a few times. V and J are TRBV9 and TRBJ1-6; 9 positions match TRBD1. Germline loops: CDR1 SGDLS, CDR2 YYNGEE. Germline trimming cut 3 bases from V and 7 bases from J; bases unmatched to any gene: 5. This CDR3 spans 15 amino acids. CDR3 sequence (DNA): TGTGCCAGCAGCGAACAGGGGGCGCGGAATTCACCCCTCCACTTT. Its protein is CASSEQGARNSPLHF.

The chain recombines TRBV4-1 with TRBJ1-3; TRBD1 matches at 8 bases. CDR1 is MGHRA and CDR2 is YSYEKL in the germline V gene. The CDR3 is 17 residues long. V dropped 2 bases and J dropped 0; count of bases not matched to a gene: 6. The CDR3 reads CASSQRTGTTSGNTIYF. CDR3 in DNA: TGCGCCAGCAGCCAAAGGACAGGGACGACCTCTGGAAACACCATATATTTT.

The chain uses TRBV18 and TRBJ1-5; possibly TRBD1 for D (5 bases). The CDR3 length is 15 residues. V was shortened by 0 bases and J by 2 bases, with 8 bases between the two germline ends. Germline values: CDR1 KGHSH, CDR2 LQKENI. The CDR3 coding sequence is TGTGCCAGCTCACCACCTTCGGGGGGCAATCAGCCCCAGCATTTT. Translation: CASSPPSGGNQPQHF.

This clone was seen a handful of times. The CDR3 reads CASSFGTAYEQYF. The CDR3 DNA sequence: TGTGCCAGCAGCTTTGGGACAGCCTACGAGCAGTACTTC. The J gene is TRBJ2-7, the V gene TRBV5-6; 7 bases fit TRBD1. Germline-derived CDR1 and CDR2 are SGHDT and YYEEEE. With 2 bases clipped from V and 2 bases from J, the junction kept 1 base outside the gene matches. The CDR3 spans 13 residues.

This chain connects TRBV7-2 to TRBJ2-1, with 9 nucleotides matching TRBD1. Unmatched junction bases numbered 8, after V lost 5 bases and J lost 6 bases. CDR3 size: 15 residues. Germline CDR1 reads SGHTA; CDR2 reads FQGNSA. Here the CDR3 reads CASSIPGQGFNEQFF. The DNA for the CDR3 is TGTGCCAGCAGCATACCGGGACAGGGTTTCAATGAGCAGTTCTTC.

The rearrangement links TRBV6-5 to TRBJ2-6; D perhaps matches TRBD2 (6 bases). This CDR3 is built from 15 residues. V lost 10 bases and J lost 2, with 15 bases in between. The V gene's germline CDR1 is MNHEY and CDR2 SVGAGI. CDR3 protein: CATKGLRTGANVLTF. CDR3 bases: TGTGCCACCAAGGGACTGCGGACTGGGGCCAACGTCCTGACTTTC.

J is TRBJ1-5 and V is TRBV27, with TRBD1 matching over 8 bases. V lost 6 bases to trimming and J lost 6 bases; unmatched junction nucleotides: 13. The CDR3 totals 16 residues. In germline, CDR1 is MNHEY, CDR2 SMNVEV (reference sequence). The CDR3 loop is CASSPRSRGHGQPQHF. The CDR3 bases are TGTGCCAGCAGCCCACGTAGCAGGGGGCATGGTCAGCCCCAGCATTTT.